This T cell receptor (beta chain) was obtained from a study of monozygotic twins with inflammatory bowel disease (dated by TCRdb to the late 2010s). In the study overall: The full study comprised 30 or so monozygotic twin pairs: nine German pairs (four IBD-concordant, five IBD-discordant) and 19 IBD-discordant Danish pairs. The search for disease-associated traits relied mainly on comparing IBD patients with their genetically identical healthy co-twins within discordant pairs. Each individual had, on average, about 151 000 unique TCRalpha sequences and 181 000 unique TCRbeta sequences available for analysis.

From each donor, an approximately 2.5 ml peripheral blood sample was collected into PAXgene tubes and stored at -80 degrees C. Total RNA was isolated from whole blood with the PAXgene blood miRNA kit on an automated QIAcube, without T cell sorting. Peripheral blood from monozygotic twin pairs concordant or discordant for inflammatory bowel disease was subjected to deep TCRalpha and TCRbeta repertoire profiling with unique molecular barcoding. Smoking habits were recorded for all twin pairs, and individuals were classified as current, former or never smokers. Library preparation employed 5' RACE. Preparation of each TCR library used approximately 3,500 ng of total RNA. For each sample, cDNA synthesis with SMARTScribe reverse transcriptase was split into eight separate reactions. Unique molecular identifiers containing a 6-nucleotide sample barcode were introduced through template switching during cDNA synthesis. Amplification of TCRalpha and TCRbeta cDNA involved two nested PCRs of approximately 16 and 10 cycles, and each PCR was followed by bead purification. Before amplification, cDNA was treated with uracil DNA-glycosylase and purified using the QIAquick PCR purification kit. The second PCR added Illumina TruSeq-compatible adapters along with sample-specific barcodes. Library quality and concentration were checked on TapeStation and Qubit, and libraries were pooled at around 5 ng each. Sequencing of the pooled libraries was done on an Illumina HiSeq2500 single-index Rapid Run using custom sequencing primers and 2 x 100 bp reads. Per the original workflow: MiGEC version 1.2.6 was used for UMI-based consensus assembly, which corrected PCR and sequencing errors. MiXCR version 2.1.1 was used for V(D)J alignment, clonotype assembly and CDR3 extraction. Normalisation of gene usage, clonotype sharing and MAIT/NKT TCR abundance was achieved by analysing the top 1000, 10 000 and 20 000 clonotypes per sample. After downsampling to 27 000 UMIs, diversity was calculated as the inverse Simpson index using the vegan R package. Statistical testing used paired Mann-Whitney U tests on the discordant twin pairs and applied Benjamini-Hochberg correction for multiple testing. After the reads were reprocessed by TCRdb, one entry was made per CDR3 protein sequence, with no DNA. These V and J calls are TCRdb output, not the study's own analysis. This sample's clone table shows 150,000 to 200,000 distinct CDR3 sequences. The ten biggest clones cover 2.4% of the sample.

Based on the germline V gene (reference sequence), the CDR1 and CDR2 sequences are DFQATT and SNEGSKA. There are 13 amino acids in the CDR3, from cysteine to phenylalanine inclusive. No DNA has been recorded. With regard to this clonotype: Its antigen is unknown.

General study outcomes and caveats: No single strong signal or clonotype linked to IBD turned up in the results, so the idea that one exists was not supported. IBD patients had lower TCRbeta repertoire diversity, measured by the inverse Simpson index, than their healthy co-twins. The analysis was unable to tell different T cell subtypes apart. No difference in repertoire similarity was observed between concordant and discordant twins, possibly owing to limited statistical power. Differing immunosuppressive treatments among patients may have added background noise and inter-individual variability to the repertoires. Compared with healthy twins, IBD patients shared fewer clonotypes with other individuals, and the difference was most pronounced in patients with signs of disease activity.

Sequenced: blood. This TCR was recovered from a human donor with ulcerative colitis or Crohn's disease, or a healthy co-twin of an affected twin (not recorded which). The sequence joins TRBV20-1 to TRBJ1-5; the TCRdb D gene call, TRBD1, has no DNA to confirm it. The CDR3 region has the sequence CSARPGVYQPQHF.